A selection of T cell receptor beta chains follows, all from one sample in a study of blood T cells in healthy people across ages. TCRdb used MiXCR to reprocess the 5' RACE reads, holding one entry per CDR3 protein. The sample holds about 730,000 distinct CDR3 sequences, around 46% seen once. Sequencing was performed on blood. These receptors were collected from a woman between 55 and 75 years old in good health. Both conserved end residues are part of each CDR3. The D gene is left open where the match is weak. Clone size is shown for a subset of rows, as once, few, many or a class of expanded clone.

>TRBJ1-5|TRBV10-3|few|-
TGTGCCATCAGTGTACAGGGCAGGAATCAGCCCCAGCATTTT
CAISVQGRNQPQHF
>TRBJ1-2|TRBV12-3/TRBV12-4|-|-
TGTGCCAGCAGCACGAACAGGGTCGGAGGCTACACCTTC
CASSTNRVGGYTF
>TRBJ2-1|TRBV9|few|-
TGTGCCAGCAGCGAGGCGGGAAATCCCTACAATGAGCAGTTCTTC
CASSEAGNPYNEQFF
>TRBJ2-5|TRBV24-1|many|TRBD1
TGTGCCACCAGTGACCGGACAGGGAAAGAGACCCAGTACTTC
CATSDRTGKETQYF
>TRBJ1-1|TRBV12-3/TRBV12-4|few|-
TGTGCCAGCAGTTTAGCTTCGGGGGAAATAGTTGAAGCTTTCTTT
CASSLASGEIVEAFF
>TRBJ2-6|TRBV2|-|-
TGTGCCAGCAGAAGACAACAGTGGTCTGGGGCCAACGTCCTGACTTTC
CASRRQQWSGANVLTF
>TRBJ1-2|TRBV6-4|few|-
TGTGCCAGCAGTGACCAGTGGGGCGAAGGTGGCTACACCTTC
CASSDQWGEGGYTF
>TRBJ2-7|TRBV5-8|-|-
TGTGCCAGCAGCCGTAGCAGGAGCTCCTACGAGCAGTACTTC
CASSRSRSSYEQYF
>TRBJ2-5|TRBV6-2/TRBV6-3|few|TRBD1
TGTGCCAGCAGCAGGGGGCTTTATACGGAAGAGACCCAGTACTTC
CASSRGLYTEETQYF
>TRBJ1-2|TRBV11-2|-|-
TGTGCCAGCAGCCCCCAGACGTCCAGCTATGGCTACACCTTC
CASSPQTSSYGYTF
>TRBJ1-2|TRBV9|-|-
TGTGCCAGCAGCACCGGTAGCCTCAGGAAGGGCTACACCTTC
CASSTGSLRKGYTF
>TRBJ2-5|TRBV6-1|-|TRBD2
TGTGCCACCACCAAAATAGGTCGAGCGGGAGGAGAGACCCAGTACTTC
CATTKIGRAGGETQYF
>TRBJ1-6|TRBV28|-|-
TGTGCCAGCAGTTTATACGGGTACCATAATTCACCCCTCCACTTT
CASSLYGYHNSPLHF
>TRBJ2-7|TRBV20-1|-|TRBD2
TGCAGTGCTAAAAAGGGACTAGCGGGGCCCTACGAGCAGTACTTC
CSAKKGLAGPYEQYF
>TRBJ2-1|TRBV11-2|-|-
TGTGTCAGCAGACCGATCCCTGGGGAGCTCAATGAGCAGTTCTTC
CVSRPIPGELNEQFF
>TRBJ2-7|TRBV2|-|-
TGTGCCAGCAGATCCACCGGGGTCCCCTACGAGCAGTACTTC
CASRSTGVPYEQYF
>TRBJ2-5|TRBV6-5|few|-
TGTGCCAGCAGTTATAGGGGAGGAGAGACCCAGTACTTC
CASSYRGGETQYF
>TRBJ2-5|TRBV7-2|many|TRBD2
TGTGCCAGCAGCTTCCAGGGAGGGATGGAGACCCAGTACTTC
CASSFQGGMETQYF
>TRBJ2-5|TRBV7-3|-|TRBD2
TGTGCCAGCAGCAAGACTAGCCATGAGACCCAGTACTTC
CASSKTSHETQYF
>TRBJ2-7|TRBV7-9|many|-
TGTGCCAGCACCATATCCTACGACGAGCAGTACTTC
CASTISYDEQYF
>TRBJ2-3|TRBV24-1|-|TRBD1
TGTGCCACCAGTGACCGGACAGGGCGTCCCACAGATACGCAGTATTTT
CATSDRTGRPTDTQYF
>TRBJ2-7|TRBV7-9|once|-
TGTGCCAGCGGGGCCCAGGTCTACAATGAGCAGTACTTC
CASGAQVYNEQYF
>TRBJ2-1|TRBV20-1|-|-
TGCAGTGCACTGATAGGGGCTAGCGAGAACAATGAGCAGTTCTTC
CSALIGASENNEQFF
>TRBJ1-5|TRBV5-1|many|-
TGCGCCAGCAGCTTGGCAGGAGACGATCAGCCCCAGCATTTT
CASSLAGDDQPQHF
>TRBJ2-7|TRBV5-1|many|-
TGCGCCAGCAGCTGGGCACTGGGGGCGGGAGCTTACGAGCAGTACTTC
CASSWALGAGAYEQYF
>TRBJ2-7|TRBV28|-|-
TGTGCCAGCAGTTGGACAGCGCCCGACGAGCAGTACTTC
CASSWTAPDEQYF
>TRBJ1-5|TRBV29-1|-|-
TGCAGCGTTGGTCTGGTAATTGGGCAGCCCCAGCATTTT
CSVGLVIGQPQHF
>TRBJ2-3|TRBV30|few|-
TGTGCCGGCGGGATTGGGGGTACAGATACGCAGTATTTT
CAGGIGGTDTQYF
>TRBJ2-7|TRBV12-3/TRBV12-4|-|-
TGTGCCAGCAGCCCTACGACGCGCAATGAGCAGTACTTC
CASSPTTRNEQYF
>TRBJ2-2|TRBV7-2|-|TRBD2
TGTGCCAGCAGCTTTCGGACTAGCGGAAACGCCGGGGAGCTGTTTTTT
CASSFRTSGNAGELFF
>TRBJ1-5|TRBV3-1|few|-
TGTGCCAGCAGCCAAGTGGGGGACCAGCCCCAGCATTTT
CASSQVGDQPQHF
>TRBJ2-5|TRBV20-1|few|-
TGCAGTGCTAGAGTTTTCGTCCAAGAGACCCAGTACTTC
CSARVFVQETQYF
>TRBJ2-3|TRBV20-1|few|TRBD2
TGCAGTGCTAGAGATTTTGTTCTAGCGGGGATCACAGATACGCAGTATTTT
CSARDFVLAGITDTQYF
>TRBJ2-7|TRBV12-3/TRBV12-4|-|-
TGTGCCAGCAAGAGTGGACCGGGCTACGAGCAGTACTTC
CASKSGPGYEQYF
>TRBJ1-6|TRBV11-3|-|TRBD1
TGTGCCAGCAGCTTAGATGTGGGCAGGGGGGATTGTAATTCACCCCTCCACTTT
CASSLDVGRGDCNSPLHF
>TRBJ2-7|TRBV5-6|-|-
TGTGCCAGCAGCCTCCGGGACATAGCCTACGAGCAGTACTTC
CASSLRDIAYEQYF
>TRBJ2-6|TRBV6-2/TRBV6-3|once|-
TGTGCCAGCGACTCGGATGGGGCGTCTGGGGCCAACGTCCTGACTTTC
CASDSDGASGANVLTF
>TRBJ2-1|TRBV7-2|-|TRBD2
TGTGCCAGCAGCCCCCGCGCGACTAGCGGGAGGCCTTCCTTGAGGGCCCAGTTCTTC
CASSPRATSGRPSLRAQFF
>TRBJ2-2|TRBV7-3|-|-
TGTGCCAGCAGCTTAAATGGGGGGATCCTCGGGGAGCTGTTTTTT
CASSLNGGILGELFF
>TRBJ2-7|TRBV7-2|many|-
TGTGCCAGCAGCTTCGGGCGCGAGTACGAGCAGTACTTC
CASSFGREYEQYF
>TRBJ1-4|TRBV4-1|-|TRBD1
TGCGCCAGCAGCCAAGGGACGACAGGGGTTCGTACTAATGAAAAACTGTTTTTT
CASSQGTTGVRTNEKLFF
>TRBJ2-7|TRBV6-5|-|TRBD2
TGTGCCAGCAGTTACTCAGGACTAGCAGAGACCTACAATGAGCAGTACTTC
CASSYSGLAETYNEQYF
>TRBJ1-2|TRBV5-1|many|-
TGCGCCAGCAGCTTGGACCCCTCAGGGGTAGAGGGCTACACCTTC
CASSLDPSGVEGYTF
>TRBJ1-2|TRBV7-9|few|TRBD1
TGTGCCAGCAGCCCCTTTTGGTCTGCGGGACAGGGGGGACTACGCTACACCTTC
CASSPFWSAGQGGLRYTF
>TRBJ2-3|TRBV20-1|-|TRBD2
TGCAGTGCTAGAGATGCCCTAGCGGGAAACTTCTGGGACGCAGATACGCAGTATTTT
CSARDALAGNFWDADTQYF
>TRBJ2-5|TRBV10-2|few|-
TGCGCCAGCAGTGGGGGGGGCAAGCGGACCTATCTCCTGGAGTACTTC
CASSGGGKRTYLLEYF
>TRBJ2-3|TRBV12-3/TRBV12-4|-|-
TGTGCCAGCAGATGGAGGGCAGATACGCAGTATTTT
CASRWRADTQYF